This TCR beta chain came from a study of read filtering for tumor transcriptome and immune sequencing. Whole-study context: Under 10 patients were R-ISS I, around 15 were R-ISS II, six or seven were R-ISS III. Study-wide results and caveats: RNA-seq captured clonotypes less deeply and reliably than IR-seq. IR-seq and RNA-seq agreed better without single-read clonotypes. This fraction held mixed bone marrow immune cells after CD138-negative sorting.

In its sample, this clonotype was seen a few times. Its antigen is as yet unknown. Molecular barcoded adaptors covering alpha/delta and beta/gamma chains were used on approximately 400 ng RNA. TCRdb reanalysed the reads using MiXCR and keeps one entry per CDR3 protein. The table includes 100,000 to 150,000 distinct CDR3 sequences, roughly 13% detected once. The sequenced sample consisted of a population of CD138-negative cells sorted from bone marrow. The receptor was derived from a donor at least 40 years old with multiple myeloma.

CDR3 in amino acids: CASSYRGGANEKLFF. In DNA, the CDR3 is TGTGCCAGCAGTTACCGTGGCGGGGCTAATGAAAAACTGTTTTTT. V and J are TRBV6-5 and TRBJ1-4; D is undetermined. Trimming removed 2 bases at V and 3 bases at J, with 10 bases between. Germline CDR1 reads MNHEY; CDR2 reads SVGAGI. The CDR3 covers 15 residues.